Listed here are 10 T cell receptor beta chains from one sample, sequenced in a study of T cell responses to AZD1222 COVID-19 vaccine (dated by TCRdb to about 2021). Per the publication, the time point label means: baseline before first vaccination. The library came from the immunoSEQ multiplex PCR assay. In TCRdb, the immuneACCESS table is reduced to in-frame sequences with V and J assigned. These tables do not hold every clone; where another copy was compared, an unresolved V gene accounts for under half, and the others remain unexplained. In all, the sample holds about 110,000 clones, and around nine tenths of those were seen once. The ten largest account for about 20% of the sample. This specimen consisted of peripheral blood, obtained on day 0 of AZD1222 vaccination. The receptors derive from an adult in good health.

This rearrangement joins TRBV5-6 to TRBJ2-7; possibly TRBD1 for D (6 bases). V lost 2 bases and J lost 6, with 15 bases in between. The V gene's germline CDR1 is SGHDT and CDR2 YYEEEE. CDR3 length: 14 residues. CDR3 loop: CASSFRPGVGEQYF. The CDR3 DNA is TGTGCCAGCAGCTTTCGCCCAGGGGTGGGCGAGCAGTACTTC.

The rearrangement uses TRBV10-3 and TRBJ2-3, with 14 bases that match TRBD2. Germline values: CDR1 ENHRY, CDR2 SYGVKD. The CDR3 covers 18 residues. The trim removed 6 bases at V and 3 bases at J, leaving 11 bases unmatched. The CDR3 nucleotides read TGTGCCATCAGCCCCGGGAGGGGGACTAGCGGGGGAACAGATACGCAGTATTTT. Translation: CAISPGRGTSGGTDTQYF.

This chain uses TRBV19 with TRBJ1-1; D gene uncertain. From germline, CDR1 is LNHDA and CDR2 SQIVND (reference sequence). V dropped 7 bases and J dropped 5 bases, with 23 bases sitting between them. This CDR3 contains 16 residues. The CDR3 coding sequence is TGTGCCAGTATTTCATCGATGTTGGGCCCTGGGACTGAAGCTTTCTTT. This encodes CASISSMLGPGTEAFF.

In its sample, this clone was seen once. The chain recombines TRBV1 with TRBJ1-6. TRBV1 is recorded as a pseudogene. CDR3 length: 14 amino acids. The CDR3 DNA follows: TGCACCAGCAGCCCCACTTCATGGCGTACACCCCTCCACTTT. This translates into CTSSPTSWRTPLHF.

V is TRBV7-6 and J is TRBJ2-7; TRBD2 agrees at 11 bases. V lost 4 bases and J lost 3; bases outside the gene matches: 5. The length of the CDR3 is 15 residues. CDR1 is SGHVS and CDR2 is FNYEAQ in the germline V gene. This CDR3 reads CASSSRLAGNYEQYF. CDR3 nucleotides: TGTGCCAGCAGCTCGAGACTAGCGGGGAACTACGAGCAGTACTTC.

V is TRBV9 and J is TRBJ1-5; TRBD1 matches 8 bases. The germline gives CDR1 SGDLS, CDR2 YYNGEE. V was clipped by 4 bases and J by 5 bases; unmatched bases: 8. This CDR3 has 15 amino acids. The CDR3 sequence is CASSFGQGTDQPQHF. The CDR3 bases are TGTGCCAGCAGCTTTGGACAGGGCACAGATCAGCCCCAGCATTTT. The whole variable domain, filled in from reference TRBV9 and TRBJ1-5, reads DSGVTQTPKHLITATGQRVTLRCSPRSGDLSVYWYQQSLDQGLQFLIQYYNGEERAKGNILERFSAQQFPDLHSELNLSSLELGDSALYFCASSFGQGTDQPQHFGDGTRLSIL.

The chain employs TRBV18 and TRBJ1-3; no firm D call. This CDR3 is built from 12 residues. Germline V gene data show CDR1 as KGHSH and CDR2 as LQKENI. V was trimmed by 2 bases and J by 8 bases, leaving 7 bases between them. CDR3 amino acids: CASSPKEDTIYF. CDR3 sequence (DNA): TGTGCCAGCTCACCAAAGGAGGACACCATATATTTT.

The chain joins TRBV12-2 to TRBJ1-6. TRBV12-2 is a known pseudogene. CDR3 length equals 13 residues. DNA of the CDR3: TGTGCAACCACGTTCCGGAGTAATTCACCCCTCCACTTT. As protein: CATTFRSNSPLHF.

As DNA, the CDR3 is TGTGCCAGCAGCCCATCCTCGGGGGGATCGAACACCGGGGAGCTGTTTTTT. Translated, it gives CASSPSSGGSNTGELFF. V is TRBV7-3 and J is TRBJ2-2; TRBD2 aligns across 7 bases. The germline V gene has CDR1 SGHTA and CDR2 FQGTGA. The CDR3 is 17 residues long. V shed 5 bases and J 0 bases; nucleotides not matched to a gene: 9.

The CDR3 nucleotides read TGTGCCAGCAGCCAAGAACTCCGTTCACCCCTCCACTTT. This translates into CASSQELRSPLHF. The rearrangement links TRBV3-1 (or the pseudogene TRBV3-2) to TRBJ1-6; D is undetermined. The germline gives CDR1 LGHDT, CDR2 YNNKEL (reference sequence). This CDR3 contains 13 residues. The V end lost 0 bases, the J end lost 9 bases, and 6 bases lay between the germline ends.